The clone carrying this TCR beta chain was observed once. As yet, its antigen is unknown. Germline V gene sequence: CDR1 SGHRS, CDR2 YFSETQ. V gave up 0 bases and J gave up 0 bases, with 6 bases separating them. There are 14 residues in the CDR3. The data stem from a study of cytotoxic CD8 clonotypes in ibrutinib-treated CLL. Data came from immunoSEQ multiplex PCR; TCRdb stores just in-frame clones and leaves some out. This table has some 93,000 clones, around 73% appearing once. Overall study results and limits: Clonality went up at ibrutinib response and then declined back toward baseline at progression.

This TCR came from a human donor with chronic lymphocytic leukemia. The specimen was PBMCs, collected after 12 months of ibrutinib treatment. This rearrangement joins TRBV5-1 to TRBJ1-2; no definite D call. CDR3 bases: TGCGCCAGCAGCTTGGGCCTCCCTAACTATGGCTACACCTTC. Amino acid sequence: CASSLGLPNYGYTF.